The next 29 T cell receptor beta chains were all read from a single sample in a study of beta chain features in type 1 diabetes. General study points: Shorter TCRB CDR3s, moderately but significantly so, marked every one of the four CD4+ subsets in Type 1 diabetes patients.

No antigen has been identified for these receptors. Expressed TCRB transcripts got sequenced, as all isolated RNA was reverse transcribed. The repertoire was sequenced with immunoSEQ multiplex PCR; TCRdb's copy has only in-frame clones and lacks some. The table has around 310,000 clones, approximately 13% seen once; the top ten hold nearly 0.015%. The sequencing sample was made of naive CD4+ T cells from blood. Receptors were obtained from a young woman with type 1 diabetes.

Only a few counts were recorded for this clone. The V and J genes are TRBV18 and TRBJ2-7; the D gene is possibly TRBD2 (5 bases). This CDR3 spans 14 amino acids. The V end was cut by 4 bases, the J end by 4 bases, with 14 bases between. In germline, CDR1 is KGHSH, CDR2 LQKENI. This CDR3 is CASSLSMDFYEQYF. The CDR3 DNA is TGTGCCAGCTCACTATCTATGGACTTTTACGAGCAGTACTTC.

This clone was counted a few times. This chain uses TRBV9 with TRBJ2-4, with 8 bases identical to TRBD2. Trimming took 4 bases from V and 5 from J; bases not matched to a gene: 5. CDR3 length: 14 residues. Germline V gene sequence: CDR1 SGDLS, CDR2 YYNGEE. The CDR3 protein is CASSQAGAQNIQYF. The CDR3 DNA reads TGTGCCAGCAGCCAAGCGGGGGCCCAAAACATTCAGTACTTC.

This clone was counted between two and nine times. The chain couples TRBV4-3 to TRBJ2-2; D gene ambiguous. The CDR3 totals 15 residues. Trimming left V 1 base short and J 2 bases short, with 8 bases between. Germline-derived CDR1 and CDR2 are LGHNA and YSLEER. CDR3 in amino acids: CASSQVTGNTGELFF. The CDR3 DNA follows: TGCGCCAGCAGCCAAGTGACTGGAAACACCGGGGAGCTGTTTTTT.

In its sample, this clone was seen a few times. This rearrangement joins TRBV19 to TRBJ1-2; D is undetermined. Trimming shortened V by 4 bases and J by 5 bases, and 8 bases separated the two germline ends. The CDR3 loop spans 12 amino acids. CDR1 is LNHDA and CDR2 is SQIVND in the germline V gene (reference sequence). The CDR3: CASSNGRYGYTF. The CDR3 DNA reads TGTGCCAGTAGTAACGGGAGATATGGCTACACCTTC.

This clone was observed a handful of times. The V gene is TRBV19, the J gene TRBJ1-5; D gene unclear. The V end lost 3 bases, the J end lost 3 bases, and 12 bases lay between the germline ends. The CDR3 totals 15 residues. Germline CDR1 is LNHDA and CDR2 is SQIVND (reference sequence). The CDR3 coding sequence is TGTGCCAGTAGTATTCTGGCAGGCCCCAATCAGCCCCAGCATTTT. It is translated as CASSILAGPNQPQHF.

This clone was detected a few times. V is TRBV11-2 and J is TRBJ1-1; D might be TRBD1 (5 bases). The germline V gene encodes CDR1 SGHAT and CDR2 FQNNGV. V was trimmed by 4 bases and J by 12 bases, leaving 21 bases between them. The length of the CDR3 is 14 residues. CDR3 loop: CASSSPITGGMTFF. CDR3 in DNA: TGTGCCAGCAGCTCCCCTATTACCGGGGGGATGACTTTCTTT.

V is TRBV5-6 and J is TRBJ2-5; D unresolved. V shed 0 bases and J shed 5 bases, with 14 bases lying between them. This CDR3 region has 15 residues. From germline, CDR1 is SGHDT and CDR2 YYEEEE. CDR3 in amino acids: CASSLALGSRETQYF. The CDR3 DNA is TGTGCCAGCAGCTTGGCGCTGGGCAGCAGGGAGACCCAGTACTTC. Based on the CDR3 plus reference TRBV5-6 and TRBJ2-5, the full variable domain is DAGVTQSPTHLIKTRGQQVTLRCSPKSGHDTVSWYQQALGQGPQFIFQYYEEEERQRGNFPDRFSGHQFPNYSSELNVNALLLGDSALYLCASSLALGSRETQYFGPGTRLLVL.

A few counts support this clone. The chain uses TRBV30 and TRBJ1-5, with D perhaps matching TRBD1 (6 bases). The CDR3 extends over 15 amino acids. Germline lookup yields CDR1 GTSNPN and CDR2 SVGIG (reference sequence). Deletions cut 0 bases from V and 2 bases from J, with 11 bases between. The CDR3 region is CAWSVGGARNQPQHF. The CDR3 DNA follows: TGTGCCTGGAGTGTAGGGGGGGCTCGCAATCAGCCCCAGCATTTT.

Worth noting for this clone: This sample includes further DNA sequences coding for the same CDR3. The chain links TRBV5-1 to TRBJ2-5; no clear D gene. Germline V CDR1 and CDR2: SGHRS, YFSETQ. V was clipped by 0 bases and J by 5 bases, with 5 bases between them. CDR3 size: 12 residues. As DNA, the CDR3 is TGCGCCAGCAGCTTGGCCCGGGAGACCCAGTACTTC. It yields the protein CASSLARETQYF. The entire variable domain, with the rest obtained from reference TRBV5-1 and TRBJ2-5, is as follows: KAGVTQTPRYLIKTRGQQVTLSCSPISGHRSVSWYQQTPGQGLQFLFEYFSETQRNKGNFPGRFSGRQFSNSRSEMNVSTLELGDSALYLCASSLARETQYFGPGTRLLVL.

This clone was recorded a few times. The chain joins TRBV7-2 to TRBJ2-3; 8 nucleotides agree with TRBD2. Germline V gene lookup returns CDR1 SGHTA and CDR2 FQGNSA. This CDR3 is built from 17 residues. V lost 5 bases to trimming and J lost 8 bases; unmatched junction nucleotides: 18. The CDR3 loop is CASSQDVAGGLRPTQYF. CDR3 bases: TGTGCCAGCAGCCAAGATGTGGCGGGAGGCCTACGCCCTACGCAGTATTTT.

The chain uses TRBV7-2 and TRBJ2-1; no reliable D call. This CDR3 has 14 amino acids. V was cut by 5 bases and J by 0 bases, with 8 bases left in between. The germline V gene encodes CDR1 SGHTA and CDR2 FQGNSA. CDR3 loop: CASSPRDSYNEQFF. The CDR3 DNA reads TGTGCCAGCAGCCCCCGCGACTCCTACAATGAGCAGTTCTTC.

The V and J genes are TRBV29-1 and TRBJ1-1; D not certain. The V gene's germline CDR1 is SQVTM and CDR2 ANQGSEA. CDR3 size: 16 residues. The germline V and J ends were trimmed by 2 bases and 4 bases, with 20 bases remaining between them. The CDR3 DNA reads TGCAGCGTTGAAATGGGCTTCCCTAACCCCTCCACTGAAGCTTTCTTT. Its translation: CSVEMGFPNPSTEAFF.

This clone was seen more than once but under ten times. V and J are TRBV28 and TRBJ2-7, with 10 bases aligning to TRBD1. V lost 4 bases to trimming and J lost 12 bases; unmatched junction nucleotides: 6. The CDR3 is 12 residues long. Germline V gene lookup returns CDR1 MDHEN and CDR2 SYDVKM. For the CDR3, the DNA is TGTGCCAGCAGTTCGGGACAGGGGAATCTGTACTTC. Its protein is CASSSGQGNLYF.

This sequence joins TRBV9 and TRBJ2-5, with 9 bases matching TRBD2. Trimming took 0 bases from V and 4 from J; bases not matched to a gene: 7. Germline CDR1 is SGDLS and CDR2 is YYNGEE. The CDR3 consists of 16 residues. The CDR3 protein is CASSVDVSGSGETQYF. CDR3 coding DNA: TGTGCCAGCAGCGTAGATGTTAGCGGGAGTGGAGAGACCCAGTACTTC.

There are a few counts of this clone. J is TRBJ1-2 and V is TRBV7-9; TRBD1 is a possible D gene (6 bases). V was clipped by 3 bases and J by 1 base, with 12 bases between them. Germline loops: CDR1 SEHNR, CDR2 FQNEAQ (reference sequence). This CDR3 region has 15 residues. The CDR3 nucleotides read TGTGCCAGCAGCTTTACAGGGCTAAATAACTATGGCTACACCTTC. Translating it yields CASSFTGLNNYGYTF.

In this sample, this clone turned up a few times. The chain recombines TRBV6-6 with TRBJ2-1; possibly TRBD2 for D (5 bases). CDR1 is MNHNY, CDR2 SVGAGI, per germline (reference sequence). The CDR3 sequence is 12 residues long. V lost 11 bases to trimming and J lost 5 bases, with 13 bases between them. CDR3 sequence (DNA): TGTGCCCATAGGGCGGAGGACAATGAGCAGTTCTTC. Its translation: CAHRAEDNEQFF.

The chain is built from TRBV5-1 and TRBJ1-1, with D hard to call. From germline, CDR1 is SGHRS and CDR2 YFSETQ. CDR3 length: 11 amino acids. V was clipped by 6 bases and J by 3 bases, with 6 bases between them. CDR3 protein: CASNSDTEAFF. CDR3 coding DNA: TGCGCCAGCAATTCCGACACTGAAGCTTTCTTT.

In its sample, this clone was seen a few times. The chain has TRBV10-2 and TRBJ2-7, with D possibly matching TRBD1 (7 bases). The CDR3 is made up of 14 amino acids. The germline gives CDR1 WSHSY, CDR2 SAAADI. The V end was cut by 3 bases, the J end by 1 base, with 10 bases between. DNA for the CDR3: TGCGCCAGCAGTGACCAGGGGGGATCCTACGAGCAGTACGTC. This translates into CASSDQGGSYEQYV.

The chain is built from TRBV2 and TRBJ2-3, with D possibly being TRBD2 (7 bases). Trimming took off 6 bases at V and 0 bases at J, with 16 bases between the two ends. The germline V gene has CDR1 SNHLY and CDR2 FYNNEI. The CDR3 has 16 amino acids. This CDR3 is CASSEQGGGSTDTQYF. CDR3 bases: TGTGCCAGCAGCGAACAGGGCGGGGGAAGCACAGATACGCAGTATTTT.

The rearrangement links TRBV12-5 to TRBJ2-1; 11 nucleotides line up with TRBD2. The CDR3 extends over 19 amino acids. Per the germline V gene, CDR1 is LGHNT and CDR2 is FRNRAP. Unmatched junction bases numbered 11, after V lost 0 bases and J lost 4 bases. This chain's CDR3 is CASGLVVLGGLAAYNEQFF. The CDR3 nucleotides read TGTGCTAGTGGTTTGGTTGTCCTAGGGGGACTAGCGGCTTACAATGAGCAGTTCTTC.

This clone was seen a few times. This chain connects TRBV28 to TRBJ2-3; 7 bases map to TRBD1. The CDR3 sequence is 17 residues long. Germline values: CDR1 MDHEN, CDR2 SYDVKM. J was trimmed by 6 bases and V by 5 bases; bases with no gene match: 17. Here the CDR3 reads CASSPRQGMTRADTQYF. CDR3 nucleotides: TGTGCCAGCAGTCCCCGACAGGGAATGACTCGAGCGGATACGCAGTATTTT.

This clone was seen a few times. This chain uses TRBV28 with TRBJ2-7; TRBD1 might be the D (6 bases). The CDR3 has 14 residues. V was pared by 6 bases and J by 9 bases, with 21 bases between. Germline CDR1 MDHEN, CDR2 SYDVKM. This CDR3 reads CASRPGTPQRGQYF. The CDR3 nucleotides are TGTGCCAGCAGGCCCGGGACACCCCAAAGAGGGCAGTACTTC.

This clone was seen more than once but under ten times. V and J are TRBV5-4 and TRBJ2-1; 11 bases fit TRBD2. Trimming at V came to 4 bases and at J to 4 bases, leaving 4 bases not matched to a gene. This CDR3 has 15 residues. Germline V lookup: CDR1 SGHNT, CDR2 YYREEE (reference sequence). The CDR3 DNA follows: TGTGCCAGCAGCCATTCTAGCGGGAGGTACAATGAGCAGTTCTTC. Translation gives CASSHSSGRYNEQFF.

The rearrangement links TRBV30 to TRBJ2-1; 10 positions match TRBD1. CDR1 and CDR2 (germline): GTSNPN, SVGIG (reference sequence). V lost 5 bases to trimming and J lost 6 bases; unmatched junction nucleotides: 4. The CDR3 has 13 residues. This CDR3 reads CAWGTGAGNEQFF. For the CDR3, the DNA is TGTGCCTGGGGGACAGGGGCAGGCAATGAGCAGTTCTTC.

This clone was observed a handful of times. The CDR3 DNA is TGCGCCAGCAGCCTAGATAATGAGCAGTTCTTC. Protein product: CASSLDNEQFF. V and J are TRBV5-1 and TRBJ2-1; D remains unclear. Germline-derived CDR1 and CDR2 are SGHRS and YFSETQ. V was pared by 4 bases and J by 7 bases, with 6 bases between. The CDR3 contains 11 residues. Using reference TRBV5-1 and TRBJ2-1 for the parts outside the CDR3, the full variable domain is KAGVTQTPRYLIKTRGQQVTLSCSPISGHRSVSWYQQTPGQGLQFLFEYFSETQRNKGNFPGRFSGRQFSNSRSEMNVSTLELGDSALYLCASSLDNEQFFGPGTRLTVL.

This clone has more than one count but fewer than ten. The chain carries TRBV11-2 and TRBJ2-3; D gene ambiguous. V was clipped by 5 bases and J by 6 bases, with 24 bases between them. Germline-derived CDR1 and CDR2 are SGHAT and FQNNGV. The CDR3 loop spans 17 amino acids. CDR3 sequence (DNA): TGTGCCAGCAGCGATCCCATAGTTTGGAGACGACGTGATACGCAGTATTTT. Its protein product is CASSDPIVWRRRDTQYF.

This sequence joins TRBV27 and TRBJ2-7; D is possibly TRBD1 (7 bases). The ends were cut back, 7 bases at V and 6 bases at J, with 19 bases in the middle. The CDR3 length is 14 residues. CDR1 and CDR2 (germline): MNHEY, SMNVEV (reference sequence). This CDR3 reads CASTTGRQGGEQYF. The CDR3, as DNA: TGTGCCAGCACTACAGGGAGGCAGGGGGGCGAGCAGTACTTC.

The V gene is TRBV28, the J gene TRBJ1-5; D is perhaps TRBD1 (5 bases). Germline CDR1 is MDHEN and CDR2 is SYDVKM. Trimming cost V 6 bases and J 5 bases, with 17 bases left between them. The length of the CDR3 is 15 residues. The DNA for the CDR3 is TGTGCCAGCAGGGGGGTGGGGGGTGGTTATCAGCCCCAGCATTTT. It encodes CASRGVGGGYQPQHF.

This clone was seen a handful of times. The gene calls are TRBV6-5 and TRBJ2-7, with 7 nucleotides matching TRBD2. V was pared by 8 bases and J by 9 bases, with 7 bases of the junction left unmatched. This CDR3 comprises 11 residues. Germline V lookup: CDR1 MNHEY, CDR2 SVGAGI. The CDR3 DNA sequence: TGTGCCAGCGGTAACGGGGGGAGGCAGTACTTC. Its protein is CASGNGGRQYF.